What follows is one TCR beta chain and its context. V was pared by 9 bases and J by 7 bases, with 13 bases between. This CDR3 is 12 amino acids long. The entry originates in a study of blood T cell repertoires in COVID-19. Background on the study: Sites in the United States, Italy and Spain provided acute and convalescent COVID-19 samples. T cells, B-cell-depleted T cells, or PBMCs provided the cDNA or gDNA that served as material.

Sequenced by immunoSEQ multiplex PCR; TCRdb stores in-frame clones only, minus some. The profile shows about 140,000 clones, 80% to 85% of them singletons. V usage is TRBV12-3 or TRBV12-4 and J usage is TRBJ1-5, with D perhaps matching TRBD1 (5 bases). Specimen: peripheral blood. The clonotype comes from a woman over 75 with acute or convalescent COVID-19. CDR3 region: CASSRVRQPQHF. The CDR3, as DNA: TGTGCCAGTTCCAGGGTTCGGCAGCCCCAGCATTTT.